The 10 T cell receptor beta chains given below trace back to one sample, sequenced in a study of human T cells and chemical hapten exposure. TCRdb re-analysed the RACE reads in MiXCR, keeping a single row per CDR3 protein. The sample shows about 82,000 distinct CDR3 sequences, over 10% of them seen only once. Stated time point: patch test 3, about 24 weeks after DPC sensitization. Documented treatment: therapeutic diphenylcyclopropenone sensitization with weekly scalp DPC. The source was whole blood, collected in connection with sensitization to the hapten diphenylcyclopropenone (DPC). Receptors originate from a woman aged 50 to 60 with alopecia areata. Some clones in this sample may be carry-over from other donors' samples.

The chain employs TRBV20-1 and TRBJ2-7; weak D call: TRBD1 (5 bases). The CDR3 spans 14 residues. Germline-derived CDR1 and CDR2 are DFQATT and SNEGSKA (reference sequence). V dropped 4 bases and J dropped 4 bases, with 17 bases sitting between them. CDR3 nucleotide sequence: TGCAGTGCTAACGCAGGGCCCGATCCATACGAGCAGTACTTC. Translated: CSANAGPDPYEQYF.

The chain employs TRBV2 and TRBJ2-7, with 7 bases that match TRBD2. There are 13 residues in the CDR3. J lost 5 bases, V lost 6 bases, and 7 bases had no gene match. CDR1 is SNHLY and CDR2 is FYNNEI in the germline V gene. The CDR3 coding sequence is TGTGCCAGCAGAAGCAATCTAGCGGACGAGCAGTACTTC. It codes for CASRSNLADEQYF.

This clonotype came up many times. The gene calls are TRBV27 and TRBJ1-1, with D possibly being TRBD1 (6 bases). The V gene lost 6 bases and the J gene lost 6 bases, with 23 bases spanning the gap. This CDR3 region has 16 residues. Germline V lookup: CDR1 MNHEY, CDR2 SMNVEV (reference sequence). The CDR3 sequence: CASRPQQGFINPEAFF. DNA of the CDR3: TGTGCCAGCAGACCTCAACAGGGTTTCATCAACCCTGAAGCTTTCTTT.

The V gene is TRBV6-1, the J gene TRBJ2-1, with a weak D call TRBD1 (6 bases). Trimming shortened V by 8 bases and J by 7 bases, and 15 bases separated the two germline ends. The CDR3 consists of 13 residues. Germline V gene data show CDR1 as MNHNS and CDR2 as SASEGT. The CDR3 spells CASPPAGDNEQFF. The DNA of the CDR3 is TGTGCCAGCCCCCCTGCAGGGGATAATGAGCAGTTCTTC.

At least ten counts were recorded for this clonotype. The chain carries TRBV9 and TRBJ2-3; D remains unclear. Per germline, CDR1 SGDLS and CDR2 YYNGEE. V lost 0 bases, J lost 4 bases, and 6 bases lay in between. The CDR3 consists of 13 residues. The DNA for the CDR3 is TGTGCCAGCAGCGTAGTTCTGTCAGATACGCAGTATTTT. It translates to CASSVVLSDTQYF.

In this sample, this clonotype turned up many times. The J gene is TRBJ2-5, the V gene TRBV2; D not certain. Trimming left V 5 bases short and J 6 bases short, with 4 bases between. Germline CDR1 is SNHLY and CDR2 is FYNNEI. This CDR3 is 10 amino acids long. The CDR3 DNA reads TGTGCCAGCAGTTTGAAGACCCAGTACTTC. Translating gives CASSLKTQYF. Complete variable domain (other parts from reference TRBV2 and TRBJ2-5): EPEVTQTPSHQVTQMGQEVILRCVPISNHLYFYWYRQILGQKVEFLVSFYNNEISEKSEIFDDQFSVERPDGSNFTLKIRSTKLEDSAMYFCASSLKTQYFGPGTRLLVL.

The rearrangement links TRBV5-6 to TRBJ1-3; maybe TRBD1 (5 bases). From germline, CDR1 is SGHDT and CDR2 YYEEEE. This CDR3 is built from 15 residues. V lost 4 bases, J lost 4 bases, and 15 bases lay in between. Here the CDR3 reads CASSHRGRGGNTIYF. CDR3 DNA sequence: TGTGCCAGCAGCCATCGCGGGAGGGGCGGAAACACCATATATTTT.

V usage is TRBV6-5 and J usage is TRBJ2-7; TRBD1 aligns across 9 bases. V shed 8 bases and J 4 bases; nucleotides not matched to a gene: 6. The CDR3 consists of 13 residues. CDR1 and CDR2 from the germline V gene are MNHEY and SVGAGI. The CDR3 is CASLQGQGYEQYF. DNA of the CDR3: TGTGCCAGCCTCCAAGGACAGGGGTACGAGCAGTACTTC.

There are a few counts of this clonotype. This chain links TRBV2 with TRBJ2-3; maybe TRBD2 (6 bases). Germline V gene sequence: CDR1 SNHLY, CDR2 FYNNEI. CDR3 size: 14 residues. V shed 5 bases and J shed 2 bases, with 11 bases lying between them. The CDR3 here is CASSTAGPTDTQYF. As DNA, the CDR3 is TGTGCCAGCAGTACCGCGGGGCCCACAGATACGCAGTATTTT.

The chain is built from TRBV7-6 and TRBJ2-7; TRBD2 is a possible D gene (6 bases). This CDR3 has 15 residues. Deletions cut 4 bases from V and 2 bases from J, with 15 bases between. From germline, CDR1 is SGHVS and CDR2 FNYEAQ. CDR3 DNA sequence: TGTGCCAGCAGCTCCGGGGCAGGAGGGGCCTACGAGCAGTACTTC. Translation gives CASSSGAGGAYEQYF.